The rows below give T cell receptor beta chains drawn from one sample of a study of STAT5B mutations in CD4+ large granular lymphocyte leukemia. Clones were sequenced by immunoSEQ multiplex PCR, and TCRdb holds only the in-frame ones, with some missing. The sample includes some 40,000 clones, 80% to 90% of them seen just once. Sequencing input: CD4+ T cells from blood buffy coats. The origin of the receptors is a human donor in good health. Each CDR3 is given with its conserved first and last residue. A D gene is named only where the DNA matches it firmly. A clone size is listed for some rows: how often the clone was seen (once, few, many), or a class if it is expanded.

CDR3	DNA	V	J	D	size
CASSSRDTSRMETQYF	TGTGCCAGTAGTTCCCGGGACACCTCTCGGATGGAGACCCAGTACTTC	TRBV19	TRBJ2-5	NA	NA
CASISGTLNSPLHF	TGTGCCAGTATTTCCGGGACCCTTAATTCACCCCTCCACTTT	TRBV7-9	TRBJ1-6	NA	NA
CAWSELAGIYNEQFF	TGTGCCTGGAGTGAACTAGCGGGTATATACAATGAGCAGTTCTTC	TRBV30	TRBJ2-1	TRBD2	NA
CASSPGQQNEKLFF	TGTGCCAGCTCACCAGGACAGCAAAATGAAAAACTGTTTTTT	TRBV18	TRBJ1-4	NA	NA
CASRKDRGTNQPQHF	TGTGCCAGTCGCAAGGACAGGGGGACGAATCAGCCCCAGCATTTT	TRBV6-5	TRBJ1-5	TRBD1	NA
CASSVGTGGTNYGYTF	TGTGCCAGCAGCGTAGGAACAGGGGGTACCAACTATGGCTACACCTTC	TRBV9	TRBJ1-2	TRBD1	few
CASSFGLAESYEQYF	TGTGCCAGCAGCTTTGGACTAGCGGAGAGCTACGAGCAGTACTTC	TRBV5-6	TRBJ2-7	TRBD2	NA
CAWSVGPENTEAFF	TGTGCCTGGAGTGTGGGACCCGAGAACACTGAAGCTTTCTTT	TRBV30	TRBJ1-1	NA	few
CASSEGGVQFF	TGTGCCAGCAGTGAAGGAGGGGTGCAGTTCTTC	TRBV2	TRBJ2-1	NA	NA
CASSPGQGNTEAFF	TGCGCCAGCAGCCCCGGACAGGGGAACACTGAAGCTTTCTTT	TRBV5-1	TRBJ1-1	TRBD1	NA
CASSLDRGNTDTQYF	TGTGCCAGCAGCTTAGATCGCGGAAACACAGATACGCAGTATTTT	TRBV7-2	TRBJ2-3	NA	NA
CASSPQGDTIYF	TGTGCCAGCAGCCCCCAGGGAGACACCATATATTTT	TRBV2	TRBJ1-3	NA	NA
CASSSRRGGADTQYF	TGTGCCAGCAGCTCGCGACGGGGGGGCGCAGATACGCAGTATTTT	TRBV14	TRBJ2-3	TRBD2	NA
CASSLAQTYEQYF	TGTGCCAGCAGCTTAGCTCAGACCTACGAGCAGTACTTC	TRBV7-8	TRBJ2-7	NA	NA
CASSRLGSNTGELFF	TGTGCCAGTAGTCGGTTAGGTTCGAACACCGGGGAGCTGTTTTTT	TRBV19	TRBJ2-2	NA	NA
CASSIGTGLGQPQHF	TGTGCCAGTAGTATCGGGACAGGGCTAGGTCAGCCCCAGCATTTT	TRBV19	TRBJ1-5	TRBD1	few
CASSLGSGRASPHSNEQFF	TGTGCCAGCAGCTTGGGTAGCGGGAGGGCCTCGCCTCACTCCAATGAGCAGTTCTTC	TRBV11-2	TRBJ2-1	TRBD2	NA
CSAVGANEQYF	TGCAGTGCCGTGGGGGCCAACGAGCAGTACTTC	TRBV20-1	TRBJ2-7	NA	NA
CASSLTIAGLGYNEQFF	TGTGCCAGCAGCTTAACGATAGCAGGACTAGGCTACAATGAGCAGTTCTTC	TRBV7-3	TRBJ2-1	TRBD2	NA
CASSQVRYEQYF	TGTGCCAGCAGCCAAGTACGGTACGAGCAGTACTTC	TRBV4-2	TRBJ2-7	NA	few
CASSIIANYGYTF	TGTGCCAGTAGTATAATCGCTAACTATGGCTACACCTTC	TRBV19	TRBJ1-2	NA	NA
CASSLGLAGGSSYEQYF	TGTGCCAGCAGTTTAGGACTAGCGGGAGGTAGCTCCTACGAGCAGTACTTC	TRBV9	TRBJ2-7	TRBD2	NA